The clone carrying this T cell receptor (beta chain) was counted a single time. This specimen belongs to a study of identical twins. TCRdb re-analysed the 5' RACE reads in MiXCR, keeping a single row per CDR3 protein. The sample carries roughly 1.6 million distinct CDR3 sequences, about 32% recorded once. The CDR3 length is 17 residues. Germline lookup yields CDR1 SGHAT and CDR2 FQNNGV. The J segment lost 4 bases and the V segment lost 2 bases, leaving 9 bases of the junction unmatched. The chain carries TRBV11-2 and TRBJ2-5; TRBD2 aligns across 11 bases. The receptor was derived from a newborn girl in good health. Sample: cord blood. Here the CDR3 DNA reads TGTGCCAGCAGCTTAATCCCCATAGCGGGGGGGGGAGAGACCCAGTACTTC. It yields the protein CASSLIPIAGGGETQYF.